The 3 T cell receptor beta chains below all came from one sample that was sequenced in a study of T cells after yellow fever vaccination. MiXCR, run by TCRdb on the 5' RACE reads, gives a single entry per CDR3 protein. The table includes around 590,000 distinct CDR3 sequences, 9% to 15% detected once. The material sequenced was PBMCs, taken on the day of the yellow fever booster vaccination. The receptors were sampled from a man younger than 40 who received the YFV17D yellow fever vaccine.

The CDR3 here is CSVRGLEDHNEQFF. The CDR3 nucleotides read TGCAGCGTGAGGGGACTAGAGGATCATAATGAGCAGTTCTTC. The genes are TRBV29-1 and TRBJ2-1; 8 bases map to TRBD2. Germline assignment: CDR1 SQVTM and CDR2 ANQGSEA. V shed 6 bases, J shed 7 bases, and the junction held 11 bases outside the gene matches. This CDR3 region has 14 residues.

This clonotype was seen only a few times. The V gene is TRBV5-6, the J gene TRBJ2-5; TRBD2 matches 8 bases. V dropped 3 bases and J dropped 4; count of bases not matched to a gene: 23. Germline CDR1 SGHDT, CDR2 YYEEEE. This CDR3 has 20 amino acids. CDR3 in amino acids: CASSSPLRPGGVLFGETQYF. Here the CDR3 DNA reads TGTGCCAGCAGCTCCCCTCTTCGGCCGGGAGGGGTTTTGTTCGGAGAGACCCAGTACTTC. The complete variable domain, with remaining parts taken from reference TRBV5-6 and TRBJ2-5, reads DAGVTQSPTHLIKTRGQQVTLRCSPKSGHDTVSWYQQALGQGPQFIFQYYEEEERQRGNFPDRFSGHQFPNYSSELNVNALLLGDSALYLCASSSPLRPGGVLFGETQYFGPGTRLLVL.

This clonotype was counted once. The genes are TRBV5-1 and TRBJ2-7, with TRBD2 identical over 9 bases. CDR3 size: 13 residues. Germline assignment: CDR1 SGHRS and CDR2 YFSETQ. J gave up 6 bases and V 4 bases, and 5 bases lay outside the gene matches. CDR3 sequence (DNA): TGCGCCAGCAGCGGGACTAGCTATCTCGAGCAGTACTTC. Its protein product is CASSGTSYLEQYF.